This TCR beta chain was sequenced in a study of T cells after yellow fever vaccination. Study at large: SMART-Seq v4 Ultra Low Input prepared libraries from low-cell fractions.

The 5'RACE template-switching step produced TCR cDNA and added a universal primer site and UMIs. TCRdb processed the 5' RACE reads anew with MiXCR; each CDR3 protein has one entry. The sample lists more than 95,000 distinct CDR3 sequences, 7.2% occurring once. The V gene end was trimmed by 6 bases and the J gene end by 9 bases; junction bases not matched to a gene: 2. CDR3 length equals 12 residues. This clonotype was counted ten times or more. Antigen: not known. Study results and limitations: Detected again after the booster were most primary-vaccination clones, at 95% to 98% CD4 and 88% CD8. The study found a weaker secondary response that peaked faster, day 5 versus 15.

This sequence originates from a man between 18 and 35 years old who received the YFV17D yellow fever vaccine. The specimen comprised CD4+ T cells sorted from PBMCs, sampled about 49 days after the first yellow fever vaccination. This rearrangement joins TRBV12-3 or TRBV12-4 to TRBJ1-5; 10 bases match TRBD1. The CDR3 spells CASSRDRGPQHF. CDR3 sequence (DNA): TGTGCCAGCAGCCGGGACAGGGGGCCCCAGCATTTT.